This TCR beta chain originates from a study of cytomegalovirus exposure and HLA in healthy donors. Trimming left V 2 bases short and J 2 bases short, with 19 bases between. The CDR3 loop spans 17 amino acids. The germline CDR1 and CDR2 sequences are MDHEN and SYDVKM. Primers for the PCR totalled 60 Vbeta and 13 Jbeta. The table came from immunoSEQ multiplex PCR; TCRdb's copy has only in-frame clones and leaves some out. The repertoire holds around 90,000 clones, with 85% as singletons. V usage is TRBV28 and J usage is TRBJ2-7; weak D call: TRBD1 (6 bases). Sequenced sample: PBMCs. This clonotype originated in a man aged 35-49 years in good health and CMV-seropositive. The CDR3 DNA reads TGTGCCAGCAGTTTAATTGGGGGCAGGGATATCACCTACGAGCAGTACTTC. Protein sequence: CASSLIGGRDITYEQYF.